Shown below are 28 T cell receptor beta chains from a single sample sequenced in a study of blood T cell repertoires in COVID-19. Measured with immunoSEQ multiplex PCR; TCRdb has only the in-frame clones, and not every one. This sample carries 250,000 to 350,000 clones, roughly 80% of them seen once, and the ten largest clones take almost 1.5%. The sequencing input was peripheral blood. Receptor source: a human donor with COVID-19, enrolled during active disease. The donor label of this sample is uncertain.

The CDR3 loop is CASSSSGTSGRNEQFF. The CDR3 DNA follows: TGTGCCAGCAGCTCATCCGGGACTAGCGGGAGGAATGAGCAGTTCTTC. This chain uses TRBV11-3 with TRBJ2-1, with 15 bases fitting TRBD2. V lost 4 bases and J lost 7; bases outside the gene matches: 5. The V gene's germline CDR1 is SGHNT and CDR2 YENEEA. This CDR3 contains 16 residues.

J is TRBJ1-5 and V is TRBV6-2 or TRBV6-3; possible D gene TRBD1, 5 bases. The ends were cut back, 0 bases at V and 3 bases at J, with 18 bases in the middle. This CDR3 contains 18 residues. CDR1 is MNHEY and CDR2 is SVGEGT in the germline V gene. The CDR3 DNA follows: TGTGCCAGCAGTTACTCGATGGGGACTGGGACCCTCAATCAGCCCCAGCATTTT. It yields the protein CASSYSMGTGTLNQPQHF.

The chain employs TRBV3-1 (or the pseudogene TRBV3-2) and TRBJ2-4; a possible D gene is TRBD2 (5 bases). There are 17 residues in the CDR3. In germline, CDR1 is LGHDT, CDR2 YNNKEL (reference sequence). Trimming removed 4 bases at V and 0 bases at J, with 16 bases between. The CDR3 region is CASSPSVAGLAKNIQYF. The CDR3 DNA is TGTGCCAGCAGCCCCTCGGTGGCGGGCTTAGCCAAAAACATTCAGTACTTC.

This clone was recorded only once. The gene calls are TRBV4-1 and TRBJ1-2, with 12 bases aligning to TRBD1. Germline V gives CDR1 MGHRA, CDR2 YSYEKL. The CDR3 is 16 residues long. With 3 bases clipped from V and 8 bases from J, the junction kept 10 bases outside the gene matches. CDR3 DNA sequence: TGCGCCAGCAGCCACCTGGGACAGGGGGCGCGTCAAGGCTACACCTTC. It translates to CASSHLGQGARQGYTF.

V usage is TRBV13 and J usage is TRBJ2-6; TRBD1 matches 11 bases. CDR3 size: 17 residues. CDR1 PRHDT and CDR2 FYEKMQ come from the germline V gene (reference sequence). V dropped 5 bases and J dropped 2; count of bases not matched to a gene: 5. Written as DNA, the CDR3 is TGTGCCAGCAGCCCGGACAGGGGGCTGGCTGGGGCCAACGTCCTGACTTTC. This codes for CASSPDRGLAGANVLTF.

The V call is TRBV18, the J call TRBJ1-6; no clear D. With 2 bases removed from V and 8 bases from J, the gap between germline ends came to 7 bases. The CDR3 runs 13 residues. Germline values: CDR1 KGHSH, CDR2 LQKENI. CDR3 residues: CASSPEADSPLHF. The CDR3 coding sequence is TGTGCCAGCTCACCAGAGGCTGATTCACCCCTCCACTTT.

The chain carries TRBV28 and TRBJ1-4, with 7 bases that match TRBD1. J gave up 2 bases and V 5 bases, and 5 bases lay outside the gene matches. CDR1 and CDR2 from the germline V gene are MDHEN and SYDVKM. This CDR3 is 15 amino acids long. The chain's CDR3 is CASSRSGGTNEKLFF. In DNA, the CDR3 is TGTGCCAGCAGTCGATCAGGGGGGACTAATGAAAAACTGTTTTTT. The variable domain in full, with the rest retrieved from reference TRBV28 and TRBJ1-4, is DVKVTQSSRYLVKRTGEKVFLECVQDMDHENMFWYRQDPGLGLRLIYFSYDVKMKEKGDIPEGYSVSREKKERFSLILESASTNQTSMYLCASSRSGGTNEKLFFGSGTQLSVL.

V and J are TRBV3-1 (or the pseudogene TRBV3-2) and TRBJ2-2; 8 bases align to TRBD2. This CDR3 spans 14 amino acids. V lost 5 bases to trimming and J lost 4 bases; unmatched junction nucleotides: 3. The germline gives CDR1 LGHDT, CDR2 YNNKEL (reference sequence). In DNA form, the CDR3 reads TGTGCCAGCAGCGGGACTAGGTCCACCGGGGAGCTGTTTTTT. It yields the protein CASSGTRSTGELFF.

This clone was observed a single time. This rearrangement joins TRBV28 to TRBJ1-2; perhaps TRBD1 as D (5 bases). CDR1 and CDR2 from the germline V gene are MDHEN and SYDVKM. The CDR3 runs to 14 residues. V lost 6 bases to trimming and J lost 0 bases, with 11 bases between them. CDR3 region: CASRDSVANYGYTF. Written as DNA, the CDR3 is TGTGCCAGCAGAGACAGTGTGGCTAACTATGGCTACACCTTC.

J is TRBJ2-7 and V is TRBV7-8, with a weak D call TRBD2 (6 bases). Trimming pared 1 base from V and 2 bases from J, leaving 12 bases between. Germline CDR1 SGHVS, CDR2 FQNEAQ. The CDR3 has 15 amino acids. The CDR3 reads CASSLGRGSTYEQYF. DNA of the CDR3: TGTGCCAGCAGCTTAGGGCGGGGTTCCACCTACGAGCAGTACTTC. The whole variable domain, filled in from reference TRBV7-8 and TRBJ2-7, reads GAGVSQSPRYKVAKRGQDVALRCDPISGHVSLFWYQQALGQGPEFLTYFQNEAQLDKSGLPSDRFFAERPEGSVSTLKIQRTQQEDSAVYLCASSLGRGSTYEQYFGPGTRLTVT.

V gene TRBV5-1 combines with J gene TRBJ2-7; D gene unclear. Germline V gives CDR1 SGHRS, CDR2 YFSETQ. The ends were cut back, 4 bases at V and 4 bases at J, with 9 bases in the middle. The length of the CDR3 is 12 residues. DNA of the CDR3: TGCGCCAGCAGCGCTGCGGATTACGAGCAGTACTTC. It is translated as CASSAADYEQYF.

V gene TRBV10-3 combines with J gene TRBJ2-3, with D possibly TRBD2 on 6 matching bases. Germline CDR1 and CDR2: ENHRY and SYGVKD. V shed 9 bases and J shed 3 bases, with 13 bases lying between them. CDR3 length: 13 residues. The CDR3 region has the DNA TGTGCCATAGCAGGCGGGATAACAGATACGCAGTATTTT. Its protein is CAIAGGITDTQYF.

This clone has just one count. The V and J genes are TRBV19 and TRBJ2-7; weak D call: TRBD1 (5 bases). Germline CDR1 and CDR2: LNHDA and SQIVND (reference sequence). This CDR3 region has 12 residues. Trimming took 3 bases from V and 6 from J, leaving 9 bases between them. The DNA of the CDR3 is TGTGCCAGTAGTATCCCAGGGCTCGAGCAGTACTTC. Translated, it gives CASSIPGLEQYF.

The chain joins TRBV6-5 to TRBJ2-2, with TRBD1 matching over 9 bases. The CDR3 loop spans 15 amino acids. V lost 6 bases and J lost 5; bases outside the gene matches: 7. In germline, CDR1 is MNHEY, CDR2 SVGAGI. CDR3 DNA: TGTGCCAGCAGGGGAAGACAGGGGGAAACCGGGGAGCTGTTTTTT. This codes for CASRGRQGETGELFF.

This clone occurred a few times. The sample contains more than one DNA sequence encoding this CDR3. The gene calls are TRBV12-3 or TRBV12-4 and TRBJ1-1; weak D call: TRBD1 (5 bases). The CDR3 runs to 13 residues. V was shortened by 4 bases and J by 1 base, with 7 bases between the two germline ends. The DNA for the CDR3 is TGTGCCAGCAGTTCCGACAGGAACACTGAAGCTTTCTTT. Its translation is CASSSDRNTEAFF.

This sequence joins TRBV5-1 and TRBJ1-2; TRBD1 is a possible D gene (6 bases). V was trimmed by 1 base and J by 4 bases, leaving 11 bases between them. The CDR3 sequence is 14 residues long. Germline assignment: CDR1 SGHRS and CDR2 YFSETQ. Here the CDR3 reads CASSLFPGAYGYTF. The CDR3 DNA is TGCGCCAGCAGCTTGTTTCCAGGGGCCTATGGCTACACCTTC.

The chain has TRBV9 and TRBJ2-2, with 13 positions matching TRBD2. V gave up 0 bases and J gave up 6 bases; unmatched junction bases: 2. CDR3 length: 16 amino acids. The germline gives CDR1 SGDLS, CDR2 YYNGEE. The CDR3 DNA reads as TGTGCCAGCAGCGTAGGGACTAGCGGGGGACCCGGGGAGCTGTTTTTT. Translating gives CASSVGTSGGPGELFF.

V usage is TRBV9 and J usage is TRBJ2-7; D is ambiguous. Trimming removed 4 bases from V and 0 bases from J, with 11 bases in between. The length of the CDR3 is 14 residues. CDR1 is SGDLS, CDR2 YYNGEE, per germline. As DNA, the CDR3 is TGTGCCAGCAGCCCACAGCCCCTCTCCTACGAGCAGTACTTC. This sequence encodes CASSPQPLSYEQYF.

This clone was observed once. This chain's CDR3 is CASSFSPLRTQYF. The CDR3 DNA reads TGTGCCAGCAGCTTCAGTCCCTTAAGGACCCAGTACTTC. This chain connects TRBV7-2 to TRBJ2-5; no reliable D call. The CDR3 is 13 residues long. From germline, CDR1 is SGHTA and CDR2 FQGNSA. Trimming left V 3 bases short and J 7 bases short, with 12 bases between.

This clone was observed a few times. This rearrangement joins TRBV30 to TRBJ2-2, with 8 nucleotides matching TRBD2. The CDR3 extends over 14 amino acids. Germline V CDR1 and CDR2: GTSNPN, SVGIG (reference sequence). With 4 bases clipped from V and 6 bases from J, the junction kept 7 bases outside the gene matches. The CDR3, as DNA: TGTGCCTGGACGGCCAGCGGGAGCGCCGGGGAGCTGTTTTTT. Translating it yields CAWTASGSAGELFF. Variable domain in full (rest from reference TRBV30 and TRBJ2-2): SQTIHQWPATLVQPVGSPLSLECTVEGTSNPNLYWYRQAAGRGLQLLFYSVGIGQISSEVPQNLSASRPQDRQFILSSKKLLLSDSGFYLCAWTASGSAGELFFGEGSRLTVL.

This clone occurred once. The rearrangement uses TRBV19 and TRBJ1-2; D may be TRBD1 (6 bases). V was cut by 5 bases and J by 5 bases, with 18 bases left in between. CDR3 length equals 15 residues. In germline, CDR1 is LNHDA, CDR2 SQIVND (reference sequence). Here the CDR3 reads CASSREGSGHYGYTF. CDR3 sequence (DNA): TGTGCCAGTAGTCGGGAGGGGTCGGGACATTATGGCTACACCTTC.

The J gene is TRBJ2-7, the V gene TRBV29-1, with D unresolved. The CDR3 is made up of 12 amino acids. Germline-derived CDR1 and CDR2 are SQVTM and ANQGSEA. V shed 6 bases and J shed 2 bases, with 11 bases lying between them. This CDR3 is CSVLRGTYEQYF. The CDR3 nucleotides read TGCAGCGTACTACGCGGAACCTACGAGCAGTACTTC.

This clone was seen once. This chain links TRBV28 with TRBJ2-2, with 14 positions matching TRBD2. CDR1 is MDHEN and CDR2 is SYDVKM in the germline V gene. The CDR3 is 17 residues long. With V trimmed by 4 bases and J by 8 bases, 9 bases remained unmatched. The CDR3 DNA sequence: TGTGCCAGCAGTTCACCGGGACTAGCGGGAGTATTTGGGGAGCTGTTTTTT. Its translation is CASSSPGLAGVFGELFF.

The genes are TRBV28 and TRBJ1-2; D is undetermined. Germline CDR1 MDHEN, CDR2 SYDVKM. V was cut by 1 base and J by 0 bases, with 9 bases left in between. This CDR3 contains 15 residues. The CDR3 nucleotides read TGTGCCAGCAGTTTATCGGAGGAGGCTAACTATGGCTACACCTTC. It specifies CASSLSEEANYGYTF.

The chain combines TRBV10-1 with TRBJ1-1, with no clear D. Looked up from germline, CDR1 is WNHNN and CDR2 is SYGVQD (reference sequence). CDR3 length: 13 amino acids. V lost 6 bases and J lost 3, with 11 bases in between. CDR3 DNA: TGCGCCAGCAGCCCCCGGGTGGACACTGAAGCTTTCTTT. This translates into CASSPRVDTEAFF.

The CDR3 loop is CASSSQGPSTDTQYF. The CDR3 coding sequence is TGTGCCAGCAGTTCTCAGGGGCCCAGCACAGATACGCAGTATTTT. The chain carries TRBV6-2 or TRBV6-3 and TRBJ2-3, with D perhaps TRBD1 (6 bases). The CDR3 is 15 amino acids. In germline, CDR1 is MNHEY, CDR2 SVGEGT. Trimming left V 4 bases short and J 0 bases short, with 11 bases between.

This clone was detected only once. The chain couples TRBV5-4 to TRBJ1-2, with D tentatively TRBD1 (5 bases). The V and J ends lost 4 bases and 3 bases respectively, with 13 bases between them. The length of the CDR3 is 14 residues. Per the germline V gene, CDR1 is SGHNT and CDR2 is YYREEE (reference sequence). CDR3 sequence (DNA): TGTGCCAGCAGCACCCGGACATACGACTATGGCTACACCTTC. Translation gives CASSTRTYDYGYTF.

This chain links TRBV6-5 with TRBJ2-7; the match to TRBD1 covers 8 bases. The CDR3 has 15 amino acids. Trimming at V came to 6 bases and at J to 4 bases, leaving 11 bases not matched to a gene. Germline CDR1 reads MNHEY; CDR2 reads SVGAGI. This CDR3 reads CASRTPGQAIYEQYF. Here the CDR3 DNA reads TGTGCCAGCAGGACCCCGGGACAGGCAATTTACGAGCAGTACTTC.